This TCR beta chain was identified during a study of radiotherapy plus CTLA-4 blockade in lung cancer (dated 2018 in TCRdb). Turning to the overall study: Among the enrolled patients, 18% had an objective response, and about 31% reached disease control. What the authors observed across the whole study: Early dynamic changes in blood T cell clones, together with increased serum interferon-beta after radiation, were reported as the strongest predictors of response. After treatment with radiotherapy and ipilimumab, TCR clones that originated in tumors expanded in peripheral blood.

CDR1 and CDR2 are drawn from the germline V gene: SGHTS, YDEGEE. V loses 1 base of germline sequence and J loses 2 bases, and the interval between the two ends is 14 bases. There are 16 amino acids in the CDR3, from cysteine to phenylalanine inclusive. Only the CDR3 DNA is retained, 48 bases long and in frame from the first base. Points on this clone: No antigen is known for it. No base qualities exist here, and no much larger clone lies one base off it.

In this study, focal radiation therapy paired with CTLA-4 blockade (ipilimumab) was tested in patients who had chemo-refractory metastatic non-small-cell lung cancer. Library prep was done by the immunoSEQ multiplex PCR assay. TCRdb's version of the immuneACCESS table is confined to in-frame rearrangements and falls short of the full clone set. An unresolved V gene accounts for under half of the shortfall where checked; the remainder is of unknown origin. The sample records around 90,000 clones, around 83% of which are singletons. More than 12% of the sample is taken by the ten largest. The V and J genes are TRBV5-8 and TRBJ2-3; TRBD2 is a possible D gene, resting on 6 matching bases. The specimen was peripheral blood, collected from a patient treated with radiotherapy plus ipilimumab. The receptor was derived from a human donor with non-small cell lung cancer that progressed on radiotherapy plus ipilimumab. In nucleotides, the sequence is TGTGCCAGCAGCTTGTCGCTAGCGAGGTACACAGATACGCAGTATTTT. It specifies CASSLSLARYTDTQYF.